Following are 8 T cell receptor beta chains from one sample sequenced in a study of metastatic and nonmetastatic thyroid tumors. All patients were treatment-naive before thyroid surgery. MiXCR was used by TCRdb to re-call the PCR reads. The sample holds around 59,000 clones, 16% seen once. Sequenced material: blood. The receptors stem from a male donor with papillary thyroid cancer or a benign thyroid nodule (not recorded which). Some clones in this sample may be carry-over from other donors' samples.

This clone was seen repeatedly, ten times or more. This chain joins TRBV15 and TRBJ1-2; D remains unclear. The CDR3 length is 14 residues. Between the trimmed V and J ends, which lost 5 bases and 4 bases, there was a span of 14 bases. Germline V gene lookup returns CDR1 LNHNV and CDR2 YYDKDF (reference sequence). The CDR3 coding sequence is TGTGCCACCAGCCCCCTGGAGGCCCCCTATGGCTACACCTTC. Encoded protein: CATSPLEAPYGYTF.

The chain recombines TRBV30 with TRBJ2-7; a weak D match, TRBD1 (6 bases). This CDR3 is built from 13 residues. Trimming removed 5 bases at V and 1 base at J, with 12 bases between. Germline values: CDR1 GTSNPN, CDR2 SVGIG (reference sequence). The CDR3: CAWDRCDSYEQYF. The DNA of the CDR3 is TGTGCCTGGGACAGGTGTGATTCCTACGAGCAGTACTTC. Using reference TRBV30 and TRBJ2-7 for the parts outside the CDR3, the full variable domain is SQTIHQWPATLVQPVGSPLSLECTVEGTSNPNLYWYRQAAGRGLQLLFYSVGIGQISSEVPQNLSASRPQDRQFILSSKKLLLSDSGFYLCAWDRCDSYEQYFGPGTRLTVT.

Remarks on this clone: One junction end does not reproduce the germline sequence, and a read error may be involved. The CDR3 region is CASSQVEVKAGYAF. The CDR3 coding sequence is TGCGCCAGCAGCCAAGTAGAGGTTAAGGCTGGCTACGCATTC. The V gene is TRBV4-3, the J gene TRBJ1-2, with unresolved D. This CDR3 is built from 14 residues. Germline CDR1 is LGHNA and CDR2 is YSLEER.

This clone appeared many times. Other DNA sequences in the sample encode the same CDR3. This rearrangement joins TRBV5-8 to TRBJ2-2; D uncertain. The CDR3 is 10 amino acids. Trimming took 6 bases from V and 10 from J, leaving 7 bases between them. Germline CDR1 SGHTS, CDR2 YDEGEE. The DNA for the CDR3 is TGTGCCAGCAACTCGCTGGAGCTGTTTTTT. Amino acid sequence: CASNSLELFF. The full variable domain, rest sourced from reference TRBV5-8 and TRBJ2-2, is EAGVTQSPTHLIKTRGQQATLRCSPISGHTSVYWYQQALGLGLQFLLWYDEGEERNRGNFPPRFSGRQFPNYSSELNVNALELEDSALYLCASNSLELFFGEGSRLTVL.

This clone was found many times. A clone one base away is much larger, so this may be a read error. The CDR3 sequence is CASSTQSQPQHF. The CDR3 coding sequence is TGTGCCAGCAGTACTCAGTCTCAGCCCCAGCATTTT. V and J are TRBV28 and TRBJ1-5; D is undetermined. This CDR3 region has 12 residues. CDR1 is MDHEN and CDR2 is SYDVKM in the germline V gene. The V gene lost 5 bases and the J gene lost 6 bases, with 8 bases spanning the gap.

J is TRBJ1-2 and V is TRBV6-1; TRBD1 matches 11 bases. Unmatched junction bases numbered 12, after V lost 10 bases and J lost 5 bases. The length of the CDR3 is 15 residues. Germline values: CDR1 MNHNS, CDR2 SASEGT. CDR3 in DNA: TGTGCCACCTCCCGGACAGGGGGCGAGGGGTATGGCTACACCTTC. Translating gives CATSRTGGEGYGYTF.

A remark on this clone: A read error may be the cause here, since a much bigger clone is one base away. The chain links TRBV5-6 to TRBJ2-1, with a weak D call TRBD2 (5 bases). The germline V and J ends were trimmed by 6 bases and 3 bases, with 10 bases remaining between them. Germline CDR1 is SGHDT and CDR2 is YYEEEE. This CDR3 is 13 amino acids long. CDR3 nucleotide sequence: TGTGCCAGCAACATGGGGAGCTACAATGAGCAGTTCTTC. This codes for CASNMGSYNEQFF.

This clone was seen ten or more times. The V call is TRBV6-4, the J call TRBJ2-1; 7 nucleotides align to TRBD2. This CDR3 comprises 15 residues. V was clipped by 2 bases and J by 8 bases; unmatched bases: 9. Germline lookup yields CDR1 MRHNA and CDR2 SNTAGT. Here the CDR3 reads CASSDKGGGGDEQFF. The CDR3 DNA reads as TGTGCCAGCAGTGACAAGGGCGGGGGAGGCGATGAGCAGTTCTTC.